This T cell receptor beta chain stems from a study of PD-1 blockade in classical Hodgkin lymphoma. The germline gives CDR1 MNHEY, CDR2 SVGAGI. This CDR3 is 15 amino acids long. V was clipped by 2 bases and J by 6 bases, with 13 bases between them. There was relapse after autologous stem cell transplantation in every patient, and there was variation in brentuximab vedotin exposure. Using immunoSEQ multiplex PCR, the repertoire was profiled, and TCRdb retains in-frame clones only, with some absent. There are 30,000 to 40,000 clones in the sample; 82% occur only once, and approximately 29% lies in the top ten.

Sequenced material: peripheral blood mononuclear cells (PBMCs), taken at baseline. V usage is TRBV6-5 and J usage is TRBJ2-2; D is undetermined. This sequence originates from a human donor with classical Hodgkin lymphoma. As DNA, the CDR3 is TGTGCCAGCAGTTACAGTTGGTCCTCTCCCGGGGAGCTGTTTTTT. This codes for CASSYSWSSPGELFF.